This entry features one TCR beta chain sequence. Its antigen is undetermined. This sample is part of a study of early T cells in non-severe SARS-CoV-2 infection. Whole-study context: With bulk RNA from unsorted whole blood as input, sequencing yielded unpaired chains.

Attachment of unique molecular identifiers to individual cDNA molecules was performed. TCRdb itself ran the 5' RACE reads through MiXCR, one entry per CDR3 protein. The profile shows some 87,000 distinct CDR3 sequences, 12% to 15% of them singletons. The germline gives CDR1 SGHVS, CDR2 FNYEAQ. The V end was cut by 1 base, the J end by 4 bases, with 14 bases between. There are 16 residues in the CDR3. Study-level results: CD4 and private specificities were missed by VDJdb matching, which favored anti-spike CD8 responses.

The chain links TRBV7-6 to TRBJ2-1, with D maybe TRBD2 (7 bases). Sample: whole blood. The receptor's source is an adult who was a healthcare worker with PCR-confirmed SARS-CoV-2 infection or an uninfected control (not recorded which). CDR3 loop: CASSLVHGGRYNEQFF. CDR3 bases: TGTGCCAGCAGCTTAGTCCACGGGGGGCGTTACAATGAGCAGTTCTTC.